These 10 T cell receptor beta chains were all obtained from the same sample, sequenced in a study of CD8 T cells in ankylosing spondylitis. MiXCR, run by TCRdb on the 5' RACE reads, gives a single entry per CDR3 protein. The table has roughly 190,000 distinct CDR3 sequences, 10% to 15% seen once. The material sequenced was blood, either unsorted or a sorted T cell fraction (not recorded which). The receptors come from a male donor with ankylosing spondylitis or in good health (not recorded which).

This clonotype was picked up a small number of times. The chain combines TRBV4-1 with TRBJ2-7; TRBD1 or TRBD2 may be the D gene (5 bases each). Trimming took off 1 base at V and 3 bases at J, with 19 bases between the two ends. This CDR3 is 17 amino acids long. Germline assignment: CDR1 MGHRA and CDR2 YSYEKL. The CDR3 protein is CASSQGVGTALYYEQYF. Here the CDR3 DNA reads TGCGCCAGCAGCCAAGGTGTGGGGACGGCCCTCTACTACGAGCAGTACTTC.

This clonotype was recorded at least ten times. CDR3 DNA sequence: TGCAGTGCTAGAGATTCAGGGGGCCCTAGCACAGATACGCAGTATTTT. It encodes CSARDSGGPSTDTQYF. V gene TRBV20-1 combines with J gene TRBJ2-3, with 8 bases lining up with TRBD1. V lost 0 bases and J lost 0; bases outside the gene matches: 5. Germline V gives CDR1 DFQATT, CDR2 SNEGSKA (reference sequence). The CDR3 is 16 amino acids.

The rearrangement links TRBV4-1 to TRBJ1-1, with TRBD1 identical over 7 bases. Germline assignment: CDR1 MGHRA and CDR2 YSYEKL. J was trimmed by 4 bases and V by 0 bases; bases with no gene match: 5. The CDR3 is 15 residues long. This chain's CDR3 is CASSQDPGGGTEAFF. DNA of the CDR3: TGCGCCAGCAGCCAAGATCCAGGGGGAGGCACTGAAGCTTTCTTT.

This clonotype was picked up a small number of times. The CDR3 region has the DNA TGTGCCAGCAGTCCACCGGACAGGAACGAGCAGTACTTC. Amino acid sequence: CASSPPDRNEQYF. The chain employs TRBV6-6 and TRBJ2-7; 7 bases agree with TRBD1. The CDR3 contains 13 residues. Germline V gives CDR1 MNHNY, CDR2 SVGAGI (reference sequence). The V and J ends lost 5 bases and 5 bases, in that order; junction bases with no gene match: 6.

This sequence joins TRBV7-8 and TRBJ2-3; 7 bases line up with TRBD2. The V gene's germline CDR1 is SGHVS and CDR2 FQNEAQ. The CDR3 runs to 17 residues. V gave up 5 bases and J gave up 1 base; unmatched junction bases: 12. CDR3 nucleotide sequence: TGTGCCAGCAGCGCCCTAGCGGTCCCCGGAGGCACAGATACGCAGTATTTT. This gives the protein CASSALAVPGGTDTQYF.

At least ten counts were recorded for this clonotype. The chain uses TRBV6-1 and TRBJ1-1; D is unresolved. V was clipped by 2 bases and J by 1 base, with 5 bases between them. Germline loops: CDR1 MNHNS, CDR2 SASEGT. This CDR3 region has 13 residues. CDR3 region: CASSEKENTEAFF. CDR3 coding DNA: TGTGCCAGCAGTGAAAAAGAGAACACTGAAGCTTTCTTT.

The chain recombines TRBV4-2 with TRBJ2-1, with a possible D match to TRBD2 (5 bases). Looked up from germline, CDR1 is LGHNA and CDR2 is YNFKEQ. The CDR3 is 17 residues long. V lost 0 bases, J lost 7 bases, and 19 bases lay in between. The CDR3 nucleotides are TGTGCCAGCAGCCAAGATTACCCCCCCGTGGGAGCGAATGAGCAGTTCTTC. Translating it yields CASSQDYPPVGANEQFF.

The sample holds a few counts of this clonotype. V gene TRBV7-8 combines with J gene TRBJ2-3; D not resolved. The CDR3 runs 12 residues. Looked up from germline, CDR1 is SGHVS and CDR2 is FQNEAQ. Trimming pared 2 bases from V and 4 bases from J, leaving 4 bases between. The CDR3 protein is CASSLTADTQYF. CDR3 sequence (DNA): TGTGCCAGCAGCTTAACGGCAGATACGCAGTATTTT.

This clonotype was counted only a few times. DNA for the CDR3: TGTGCCAGCCGGGACACGAGTTACCAAGAGACCCAGTACTTC. This codes for CASRDTSYQETQYF. The chain has TRBV7-6 and TRBJ2-5, with D possibly matching TRBD1 (6 bases). This CDR3 is 14 amino acids long. V was trimmed by 8 bases and J by 0 bases, leaving 13 bases between them. The V gene's germline CDR1 is SGHVS and CDR2 FNYEAQ.

CDR3 loop: CASSMSGLANNEQFF. CDR3 coding DNA: TGTGCCAGTAGTATGTCGGGACTTGCTAACAATGAGCAGTTCTTC. V is TRBV19 and J is TRBJ2-1, with D possibly being TRBD2 (6 bases). V dropped 3 bases and J dropped 5 bases, with 14 bases sitting between them. The CDR3 covers 15 residues. Germline assignment: CDR1 LNHDA and CDR2 SQIVND (reference sequence).